This T cell receptor (beta chain) was obtained from a study of CD8 T cells in Susac syndrome. Reverse transcription of roughly 0.5 to 1 ug RNA used random hexamers. MiXCR, applied by TCRdb to the immunoSEQ multiplex PCR reads, yields one record per CDR3 protein. Altogether 65,000 to 75,000 distinct CDR3 sequences are present, 95% being singletons, with the ten largest covering roughly 0.25%. Germline loops: CDR1 GTSNPN, CDR2 SVGIG (reference sequence). After removal of 2 bases from V and 3 bases from J, the junction contained 5 bases not matched to a gene. This CDR3 spans 14 amino acids. What was sequenced was CD8+ T cells from PBMCs. The V gene is TRBV30, the J gene TRBJ1-1; 8 bases fit TRBD1. The TCR originated in a human donor in good health. Here the CDR3 DNA reads TGTGCCTGGAGTACAGGACAGGGTGACACTGAAGCTTTCTTT. Translation gives CAWSTGQGDTEAFF.